This TCR beta chain emerged from a study of T cell repertoires in cytomegalovirus infection. A note on this clonotype: Its antigen is not identified.

The germline V and J ends were trimmed by 3 bases and 14 bases, with 14 bases remaining between them. The length of the CDR3 is 12 residues. Germline V gene lookup returns CDR1 MDHEN and CDR2 SYDVKM. Each CDR3 protein is one row after TCRdb ran MiXCR on the reads. Of about 310,000 distinct CDR3 sequences in the sample, roughly 25% were seen once. The input for sequencing was cultured PBMCs, taken from culture after CMV antigen stimulation. The chain recombines TRBV28 with TRBJ2-1, with D tentatively TRBD2 (7 bases). This clonotype was sampled from a human donor in good health (CMV status not recorded). Some clones in this sample may be carry-over from other donors' samples. Here the CDR3 DNA reads TGTGCCAGCAGTTTGGCGTTAGGGGGGGAGTTCTTC. Translated, it gives CASSLALGGEFF.